Below, one T cell receptor (beta chain) is given with its context. Its antigen remains unidentified. The data are from a study of T-cell memory formation after mild COVID-19. Germline V CDR1 and CDR2: LNHNV, YYDKDF (reference sequence). V shed 3 bases and J shed 0 bases, with 12 bases lying between them. CDR3 length: 16 residues. General study results and limits: Contracting clones from day 15 to 85 showed balanced CD4/CD8; later expanders favored CD4+.

Barcoded TCR alpha and TCR beta cDNA libraries with UMIs came from 5'RACE using constant-segment primers. MiXCR, run by TCRdb on the 5' RACE reads, gives a single entry per CDR3 protein. The top ten clones hold about a fifth of a sample with hundreds of thousands of distinct CDR3 sequences, around a sixth of them seen once. The receptor was derived from a man aged 18 to 29 who had mild COVID-19 (a few samples of this study predate the infection). Cell type and time point are not known. The specimen was PBMCs or a T cell subset sorted from them (not recorded which). The rearrangement uses TRBV15 and TRBJ2-1; perhaps D is TRBD1 or TRBD2 (5 bases each). DNA for the CDR3: TGTGCCACCAGCAGCGGGACCTCCGGCTCCTACAATGAGCAGTTCTTC. Encoded protein: CATSSGTSGSYNEQFF.